The 12 T cell receptor beta chains in this list originate from one sample, sequenced in a study of T cell repertoires in cytomegalovirus infection. Their antigens are not known. TCRdb ran MiXCR on the reads and lists one entry per CDR3 protein. The table records approximately 500,000 distinct CDR3 sequences, 33% of them present only once. This specimen was cultured PBMCs, taken from culture after CMV antigen stimulation. The receptors were gathered from a human donor in good health (CMV status not recorded). Some clones in this sample may be carry-over from other donors' samples.

This chain connects TRBV3-1 to TRBJ2-7; perhaps TRBD2 as D (6 bases). The CDR3 runs 16 residues. The germline CDR1 and CDR2 sequences are LGHDT and YNNKEL (reference sequence). Trimming shortened V by 4 bases and J by 0 bases, and 16 bases separated the two germline ends. In DNA, the CDR3 is TGTGCCAGCAGCCGAGGGGTGTTCGGGAGCTCCTACGAGCAGTACTTC. It specifies CASSRGVFGSSYEQYF.

The rearrangement uses TRBV6-5 and TRBJ2-7; D not resolved. V was trimmed by 0 bases and J by 4 bases, leaving 7 bases between them. CDR1 and CDR2 (germline): MNHEY, SVGAGI. This CDR3 contains 13 residues. CDR3 residues: CASSYSISYEQYF. The DNA for the CDR3 is TGTGCCAGCAGTTACTCGATTTCGTACGAGCAGTACTTC.

There are many counts of this clonotype. V is TRBV7-2 and J is TRBJ2-1, with 9 positions matching TRBD1. This CDR3 spans 15 amino acids. CDR1 SGHTA and CDR2 FQGNSA come from the germline V gene. V lost 3 bases and J lost 1; bases outside the gene matches: 1. CDR3 DNA: TGTGCCAGCAGCTTGGACAGGGGATCCTACAATGAGCAGTTCTTC. Residues: CASSLDRGSYNEQFF.

This clonotype was found many times. The gene calls are TRBV7-2 and TRBJ2-3, with D tentatively TRBD2 (6 bases). The length of the CDR3 is 15 residues. Trimming pared 1 base from V and 9 bases from J, leaving 17 bases between. The V gene's germline CDR1 is SGHTA and CDR2 FQGNSA. As DNA, the CDR3 is TGTGCCAGCAGCTTAGGTGGGGGGACTCAATCCACGCAGTATTTT. Amino acids: CASSLGGGTQSTQYF.

This clonotype was detected only a few times. V usage is TRBV10-3 and J usage is TRBJ1-6; the match to TRBD1 covers 7 bases. The length of the CDR3 is 15 residues. The V gene's germline CDR1 is ENHRY and CDR2 SYGVKD. V trimming: 6 bases; J trimming: 8 bases; junction bases outside the gene matches: 10. The CDR3 DNA follows: TGTGCCATCAGCCCAAGACAGGGACAAGATTCACCCCTCCACTTT. Protein: CAISPRQGQDSPLHF.

This clonotype occurred a few times. The chain links TRBV4-3 to TRBJ1-6, with D unclear. The germline CDR1 and CDR2 sequences are LGHNA and YSLEER. The CDR3 totals 15 residues. Trimming cost V 0 bases and J 8 bases, with 11 bases left between them. The CDR3 is CASSQDKEDYSPLHF. In DNA form, the CDR3 reads TGCGCCAGCAGCCAAGATAAAGAGGATTATTCACCCCTCCACTTT.

This clonotype has more than one count but fewer than ten. The chain joins TRBV7-2 to TRBJ2-3, with D perhaps matching TRBD2 (5 bases). Germline V gene lookup returns CDR1 SGHTA and CDR2 FQGNSA. V lost 5 bases, J lost 2 bases, and 14 bases lay in between. The CDR3 loop spans 15 amino acids. CDR3 sequence reads: CASSPEGVDTDTQYF. CDR3 nucleotide sequence: TGTGCCAGCAGCCCCGAGGGAGTGGACACAGATACGCAGTATTTT.

This clonotype was seen a few times. The V call is TRBV19, the J call TRBJ1-5, with D perhaps matching TRBD1 (5 bases). The CDR3 consists of 16 residues. The ends were cut back, 7 bases at V and 2 bases at J, with 18 bases in the middle. Germline V gives CDR1 LNHDA, CDR2 SQIVND (reference sequence). CDR3 region: CASIGPGGVGNQPQHF. CDR3 coding DNA: TGTGCCAGTATCGGCCCGGGGGGGGTTGGCAATCAGCCCCAGCATTTT.

Points on this clonotype: A read error is possible here, since a much larger clone lies one base away. The V call is TRBV7-2, the J call TRBJ2-7; 10 bases map to TRBD2. CDR3 length: 16 amino acids. Germline V gene lookup returns CDR1 SGHTA and CDR2 FQGNSA. The V and J ends lost 4 bases and 3 bases, in that order; junction bases with no gene match: 9. The CDR3 sequence: CASSSMGVAGGYEQYF. The CDR3, as DNA: TGTGCCAGCAGCTCCATGGGAGTAGCGGGAGGCTACGAGCAGTACTTC.

This chain uses TRBV29-1 with TRBJ2-5; 9 nucleotides match TRBD1. Germline assignment: CDR1 SQVTM and CDR2 ANQGSEA. After removal of 0 bases from V and 4 bases from J, the junction contained 3 bases not matched to a gene. CDR3 size: 14 residues. CDR3 nucleotide sequence: TGCAGCGTTGAAGAGGACAGGGGAATAGAGACCCAGTACTTC. It translates to CSVEEDRGIETQYF. Supplemented by reference TRBV29-1 and TRBJ2-5, the full variable domain reads SAVISQKPSRDICQRGTSLTIQCQVDSQVTMMFWYRQQPGQSLTLIATANQGSEATYESGFVIDKFPISRPNLTFSTLTVSNMSPEDSSIYLCSVEEDRGIETQYFGPGTRLLVL.

The V gene is TRBV7-8, the J gene TRBJ2-5, with D possibly matching TRBD2 (6 bases). Trimming shortened V by 6 bases and J by 1 base, and 18 bases separated the two germline ends. Germline V gene data show CDR1 as SGHVS and CDR2 as FQNEAQ. The CDR3 is 16 residues long. CDR3 sequence: CASRSGWTKGQETQYF. The CDR3 DNA sequence: TGTGCCAGCAGAAGTGGTTGGACTAAGGGCCAAGAGACCCAGTACTTC. The complete variable domain, with remaining parts taken from reference TRBV7-8 and TRBJ2-5, reads GAGVSQSPRYKVAKRGQDVALRCDPISGHVSLFWYQQALGQGPEFLTYFQNEAQLDKSGLPSDRFFAERPEGSVSTLKIQRTQQEDSAVYLCASRSGWTKGQETQYFGPGTRLLVL.

V and J are TRBV7-9 and TRBJ2-1, with TRBD2 matching 15 bases. Unmatched junction bases numbered 11, after V lost 5 bases and J lost 3 bases. The CDR3 is made up of 19 amino acids. The germline CDR1 and CDR2 sequences are SEHNR and FQNEAQ (reference sequence). CDR3 bases: TGTGCCAGCAGCCCAGGAACGGGACTAGCGGGAGGCGACTACAATGAGCAGTTCTTC. This gives the protein CASSPGTGLAGGDYNEQFF.